One sample yielded the 27 T cell receptor beta chains listed below, sequenced in a study of cytomegalovirus exposure and HLA in healthy donors (dated by TCRdb to the late 2010s). Library preparation was by the immunoSEQ multiplex PCR assay. The multiplex PCR relied on a mix of 60 forward primers for TCR Vbeta segments and 13 reverse primers for TCR Jbeta segments. TCRdb mirrors the immuneACCESS table, restricted to in-frame sequences. Some clones are absent from its copies; in checked studies, under half trace to an unresolved V gene, and the reason for the others is unknown. The table for this sample records tens of thousands of clones. 4% to 5.5% of the sample lies in the top ten. The source material was PBMCs. The receptor set was obtained from a man aged 25-45 years in good health and CMV-seropositive.

J is TRBJ1-2 and V is TRBV30, with D perhaps TRBD1 (6 bases). Germline values: CDR1 GTSNPN, CDR2 SVGIG (reference sequence). The CDR3 is 19 residues long. V was shortened by 2 bases and J by 2 bases, with 27 bases between the two germline ends. CDR3 loop: CAWSSDRYYTIVENYGYTF. The CDR3 DNA reads TGTGCCTGGAGTTCGGACAGATACTACACTATAGTAGAGAACTATGGCTACACCTTC.

The V and J genes are TRBV7-8 and TRBJ1-5; no firm D call. Trimming shortened V by 3 bases and J by 5 bases, and 23 bases separated the two germline ends. The CDR3 consists of 18 residues. CDR1 is SGHVS and CDR2 is FQNEAQ in the germline V gene. CDR3 region: CASSFKMAWSDLDQPQHF. The CDR3 coding sequence is TGTGCCAGCAGCTTCAAAATGGCGTGGAGTGACCTCGATCAGCCCCAGCATTTT.

The chain carries TRBV11-3 and TRBJ2-5, with 9 bases identical to TRBD2. V was clipped by 1 base and J by 0 bases; unmatched bases: 6. Germline CDR1 and CDR2: SGHNT and YENEEA. The CDR3 totals 17 residues. CDR3 bases: TGTGCCAGCAGCTTAGGGCTAGCGGGAAGATACCAAGAGACCCAGTACTTC. It translates to CASSLGLAGRYQETQYF.

V is TRBV5-6 and J is TRBJ2-3; a weak D match, TRBD2 (6 bases). The CDR3 runs 15 residues. Deletions cut 2 bases from V and 8 bases from J, with 18 bases between. Germline CDR1 reads SGHDT; CDR2 reads YYEEEE. In DNA form, the CDR3 reads TGTGCCAGCAGCTTATGGGGGGTCGAGGTAGGTACGCAGTATTTT. It is translated as CASSLWGVEVGTQYF. The whole variable domain, filled in from reference TRBV5-6 and TRBJ2-3, reads DAGVTQSPTHLIKTRGQQVTLRCSPKSGHDTVSWYQQALGQGPQFIFQYYEEEERQRGNFPDRFSGHQFPNYSSELNVNALLLGDSALYLCASSLWGVEVGTQYFGPGTRLTVL.

The rearrangement uses TRBV7-3 and TRBJ2-7, with a weak D call TRBD1 (7 bases). Trimming shortened V by 1 base and J by 5 bases, and 15 bases separated the two germline ends. CDR1 and CDR2 (germline): SGHTA, FQGTGA. The CDR3 has 15 residues. CDR3 DNA: TGTGCCAGCAGCTTAAGGGCAGGGGGGAAGGACGAGCAGTACTTC. This gives the protein CASSLRAGGKDEQYF.

The genes are TRBV11-2 and TRBJ1-1; D not resolved. Germline V gene lookup returns CDR1 SGHAT and CDR2 FQNNGV. V lost 5 bases to trimming and J lost 11 bases, with 12 bases between them. The CDR3 is 11 residues long. The CDR3 reads CASSLTGGAFF. The CDR3 bases are TGTGCCAGCAGCCTCACGGGCGGGGCTTTCTTT.

The chain links TRBV5-1 to TRBJ2-3, with 11 bases fitting TRBD1. Per the germline V gene, CDR1 is SGHRS and CDR2 is YFSETQ. The trim removed 1 base at V and 6 bases at J, leaving 10 bases unmatched. This CDR3 spans 17 amino acids. The CDR3 loop is CASSLLLPGQGEDTQYF. DNA for the CDR3: TGCGCCAGCAGCTTGCTCCTCCCGGGACAGGGGGAGGATACGCAGTATTTT.

This sequence joins TRBV10-1 and TRBJ2-7; a weak D match, TRBD2 (6 bases). V was clipped by 0 bases and J by 6 bases, with 6 bases between them. CDR1 WNHNN and CDR2 SYGVQD come from the germline V gene (reference sequence). CDR3 length equals 12 residues. The CDR3 nucleotides are TGCGCCAGCAGTGAGTCCGGGGGCGAGCAGTACTTC. This codes for CASSESGGEQYF.

The genes are TRBV2 and TRBJ2-1, with 7 bases lining up with TRBD2. CDR3 length: 14 residues. Germline V gene lookup returns CDR1 SNHLY and CDR2 FYNNEI. The trim removed 7 bases at V and 6 bases at J, leaving 9 bases unmatched. The CDR3: CASNSREGPNEQFF. For the CDR3, the DNA is TGTGCCAGCAACTCGAGGGAGGGCCCCAATGAGCAGTTCTTC.

V gene TRBV6-5 combines with J gene TRBJ2-7; 8 bases line up with TRBD2. The CDR3 is 15 residues long. Germline loops: CDR1 MNHEY, CDR2 SVGAGI. After removal of 2 bases from V and 4 bases from J, the junction contained 7 bases not matched to a gene. CDR3 sequence: CASSYGTGGEYEQYF. In nucleotides, the CDR3 is TGTGCCAGCAGTTACGGAACGGGAGGGGAATACGAGCAGTACTTC.

This chain connects TRBV4-1 to TRBJ2-7; perhaps TRBD1 as D (5 bases). This CDR3 spans 15 amino acids. Germline-derived CDR1 and CDR2 are MGHRA and YSYEKL. The V end was cut by 0 bases, the J end by 2 bases, with 11 bases between. The chain's CDR3 is CASSQEVDSPYEQYF. The CDR3, as DNA: TGCGCCAGCAGCCAAGAGGTAGACAGCCCCTACGAGCAGTACTTC.

CDR3: CASSHPTRDRKSHEQYF. CDR3 sequence (DNA): TGTGCCAGCAGCCATCCCACCCGCGACAGGAAATCTCACGAGCAGTACTTC. The V call is TRBV5-4, the J call TRBJ2-7; D perhaps matches TRBD1 (6 bases). CDR1 and CDR2 (germline): SGHNT, YYREEE (reference sequence). There are 17 residues in the CDR3. Trimming removed 4 bases from V and 5 bases from J, with 25 bases in between.

The CDR3 protein is CASSVGGVAYEQYF. For the CDR3, the DNA is TGTGCCAGCAGTGTGGGGGGGGTCGCCTACGAGCAGTACTTC. The chain combines TRBV2 with TRBJ2-7; 7 bases agree with TRBD2. CDR3 length: 14 amino acids. Germline-derived CDR1 and CDR2 are SNHLY and FYNNEI. Germline trimming cut 4 bases from V and 2 bases from J; bases unmatched to any gene: 5.

The chain carries TRBV9 and TRBJ2-7, with D possibly TRBD2 on 5 matching bases. Trimming took 3 bases from V and 2 from J, leaving 12 bases between them. CDR3 length: 14 amino acids. The germline V gene has CDR1 SGDLS and CDR2 YYNGEE. CDR3 in DNA: TGTGCCAGCAGCGCGAGGGCGGCAGCCTACGAGCAGTACTTC. The encoded protein is CASSARAAAYEQYF.

The genes are TRBV7-9 and TRBJ2-7; D is uncertain. This CDR3 contains 14 residues. Germline assignment: CDR1 SEHNR and CDR2 FQNEAQ (reference sequence). Trimming stripped 1 base from V and 2 bases from J, with 9 bases between. CDR3 protein: CASSLGGATYEQYF. In nucleotides, the CDR3 is TGTGCCAGCAGCTTAGGCGGAGCTACCTACGAGCAGTACTTC.

The CDR3 protein is CASSASLQGYEQYF. In DNA form, the CDR3 reads TGTGCCAGCAGTGCCTCTCTTCAGGGGTACGAGCAGTACTTC. The chain is built from TRBV6-1 and TRBJ2-7, with D maybe TRBD1 (6 bases). V lost 4 bases and J lost 4, with 14 bases in between. The CDR3 is 14 residues long. Germline CDR1 is MNHNS and CDR2 is SASEGT.

The chain uses TRBV5-6 and TRBJ2-1; 11 nucleotides line up with TRBD2. The CDR3 spans 16 residues. After removal of 1 base from V and 3 bases from J, the junction contained 3 bases not matched to a gene. From germline, CDR1 is SGHDT and CDR2 YYEEEE. The CDR3: CASSLTSGSYYNEQFF. In DNA, the CDR3 is TGTGCCAGCAGCTTGACTAGCGGGAGCTACTACAATGAGCAGTTCTTC.

The chain combines TRBV5-6 with TRBJ1-6; D unresolved. V was cut by 0 bases and J by 7 bases, with 8 bases left in between. CDR3 size: 14 residues. The germline CDR1 and CDR2 sequences are SGHDT and YYEEEE. The DNA of the CDR3 is TGTGCCAGCAGCTTGGAGGCAGGCAATTCACCCCTCCACTTT. It encodes CASSLEAGNSPLHF.

V gene TRBV6-5 combines with J gene TRBJ1-2; 7 bases agree with TRBD1. From germline, CDR1 is MNHEY and CDR2 SVGAGI. This CDR3 has 15 amino acids. The J segment lost 4 bases and the V segment lost 7 bases, leaving 12 bases of the junction unmatched. CDR3: CASTPNRGEGYGYTF. The CDR3 DNA reads TGTGCCAGCACCCCTAACAGGGGCGAGGGCTATGGCTACACCTTC.

The chain carries TRBV30 and TRBJ2-3; 8 nucleotides match TRBD1. CDR1 is GTSNPN and CDR2 is SVGIG in the germline V gene (reference sequence). V shed 0 bases and J 8 bases; nucleotides not matched to a gene: 7. The CDR3 has 14 residues. The CDR3 is CAWSVSRGLGTQYF. DNA of the CDR3: TGTGCCTGGAGTGTAAGCAGGGGGCTAGGTACGCAGTATTTT.

V gene TRBV5-1 combines with J gene TRBJ1-6; unclear D gene. The CDR3 spans 12 residues. Germline V gene sequence: CDR1 SGHRS, CDR2 YFSETQ. The ends were cut back, 4 bases at V and 8 bases at J, with 7 bases in the middle. CDR3 sequence reads: CASSTTDSPLHF. The CDR3 DNA sequence: TGCGCCAGCAGCACCACGGATTCACCCCTCCACTTT. The full variable domain, its missing parts supplied by reference TRBV5-1 and TRBJ1-6, is KAGVTQTPRYLIKTRGQQVTLSCSPISGHRSVSWYQQTPGQGLQFLFEYFSETQRNKGNFPGRFSGRQFSNSRSEMNVSTLELGDSALYLCASSTTDSPLHFGNGTRLTVT.

The chain employs TRBV18 and TRBJ2-7, with D tentatively TRBD2 (5 bases). Trimming stripped 6 bases from V and 2 bases from J, with 17 bases between. The CDR3 length is 15 residues. The germline V gene has CDR1 KGHSH and CDR2 LQKENI. The CDR3 reads CASSPQRTVAYEQYF. In DNA form, the CDR3 reads TGTGCCAGCTCTCCCCAGCGGACTGTCGCCTACGAGCAGTACTTC.

The rearrangement joins TRBV4-1 to TRBJ2-7, with D possibly TRBD1 on 6 matching bases. CDR3 length: 15 residues. Trimming cost V 2 bases and J 2 bases, with 13 bases left between them. Germline V lookup: CDR1 MGHRA, CDR2 YSYEKL. The DNA for the CDR3 is TGCGCCAGCAGCCAATATCGGACAGATCCCTACGAGCAGTACTTC. Its translation: CASSQYRTDPYEQYF.

This rearrangement joins TRBV4-1 to TRBJ2-7, with TRBD2 matching over 12 bases. Germline V gene data show CDR1 as MGHRA and CDR2 as YSYEKL. This CDR3 contains 15 residues. Trimming at V came to 2 bases and at J to 7 bases, leaving 6 bases not matched to a gene. The CDR3 sequence: CASSQPTSGRNEQYF. CDR3 DNA sequence: TGCGCCAGCAGCCAACCGACTAGCGGGAGAAATGAGCAGTACTTC.

The chain joins TRBV2 to TRBJ2-5, with D possibly TRBD1 on 6 matching bases. Trimming shortened V by 4 bases and J by 5 bases, and 11 bases separated the two germline ends. This CDR3 spans 13 amino acids. CDR1 SNHLY and CDR2 FYNNEI come from the germline V gene. The DNA for the CDR3 is TGTGCCAGCAGTGGGGGGCTGAGGGAGACCCAGTACTTC. This encodes CASSGGLRETQYF.

The chain has TRBV14 and TRBJ2-2; 8 nucleotides align to TRBD2. CDR1 SGHDN and CDR2 FVKESK come from the germline V gene. CDR3 length equals 17 residues. V lost 4 bases, J lost 4 bases, and 11 bases stayed unmatched. CDR3 in amino acids: CASSPREGGRITGELFF. As DNA, the CDR3 is TGTGCCAGCAGCCCTCGGGAGGGGGGGCGAATCACCGGGGAGCTGTTTTTT.

The chain joins TRBV30 to TRBJ1-3; D unclear. Germline V gene sequence: CDR1 GTSNPN, CDR2 SVGIG (reference sequence). The CDR3 runs 15 residues. V gave up 0 bases and J gave up 6 bases, with 15 bases separating them. This CDR3 is CAWSVRGLVANTIYF. DNA for the CDR3: TGTGCCTGGAGTGTACGGGGTCTCGTAGCAAACACCATATATTTT.